Below, 13 T cell receptor beta chains from the same sample are listed, as sequenced in a study of molecular identifiers for immune sequencing clone quantification. TCRdb reanalysed the PCR reads using MiXCR and keeps one entry per CDR3 protein. The table lists 400,000 to 600,000 distinct CDR3 sequences, 20% to 25% of them singletons. The sequenced sample was naive CD8+ T cells from blood, with Jurkat cell RNA spiked in. Documented subset: FACS-sorted CD8+CD4-CCR7+CD45RA+ naive T cells. All receptors derive from a human donor in good health. Some libraries in this study had Jurkat cell RNA spiked in.

The chain recombines TRBV12-3 or TRBV12-4 with TRBJ2-2; possible D gene TRBD2, 6 bases. V was shortened by 6 bases and J by 0 bases, with 20 bases between the two germline ends. CDR3 length: 18 amino acids. The CDR3 DNA reads TGTGCCAGCAGACCCCGCCGGCTGGGACTCGCGAACACCGGGGAGCTGTTTTTT. Protein: CASRPRRLGLANTGELFF.

Many counts were recorded for this clonotype. V gene TRBV2 combines with J gene TRBJ1-1; D is unresolved. The CDR3 consists of 11 residues. Deletions cut 8 bases from V and 1 base from J, with 5 bases between. Per the germline V gene, CDR1 is SNHLY and CDR2 is FYNNEI. For the CDR3, the DNA is TGTGCCAGCGTTTCGAACACTGAAGCTTTCTTT. Its translation is CASVSNTEAFF.

This clonotype was detected ten times or more. V is TRBV6-1 and J is TRBJ2-7, with no clear D. This CDR3 is 13 amino acids long. CDR1 MNHNS and CDR2 SASEGT come from the germline V gene. Trimming removed 1 base from V and 7 bases from J, with 11 bases in between. This CDR3 reads CASSEVVGLEQYF. The DNA of the CDR3 is TGTGCCAGCAGTGAAGTGGTCGGGCTGGAGCAGTACTTC.

This clonotype was seen ten or more times. The gene calls are TRBV5-6 and TRBJ1-1; no clear D. Per germline, CDR1 SGHDT and CDR2 YYEEEE. V was cut by 2 bases and J by 1 base, with 9 bases left in between. This CDR3 region has 14 residues. The CDR3 sequence is CASSFLSENTEAFF. Here the CDR3 DNA reads TGTGCCAGCAGCTTTCTTTCGGAGAACACTGAAGCTTTCTTT.

This clonotype was seen repeatedly, ten times or more. J is TRBJ2-3 and V is TRBV4-3; D is unclear. Trimming took 0 bases from V and 12 from J, leaving 16 bases between them. Germline CDR1 and CDR2: LGHNA and YSLEER. This CDR3 has 14 amino acids. The CDR3 nucleotides are TGCGCCAGCAGCCAAGATATCTCGGCTAATGAACAGTATTTT. This codes for CASSQDISANEQYF.

As for this clonotype: With a much larger clone just one base away, this may be a read error. The V gene is TRBV4-1, the J gene TRBJ2-7; unclear D gene. V gave up 0 bases and J gave up 5 bases, with 11 bases separating them. The length of the CDR3 is 14 residues. Germline CDR1 reads MGHRA; CDR2 reads YSYEKL. The CDR3 DNA reads as TGCGCCAGCAGCCAAGAGGACCGCCTCCACGAGCAGTACTTC. Amino acids: CASSQEDRLHEQYF.

This clonotype appeared a few times. The gene calls are TRBV12-3 or TRBV12-4 and TRBJ2-2, with 8 nucleotides matching TRBD1. This CDR3 is built from 16 residues. The ends lost 5 bases at V and 2 bases at J; junction bases unmatched: 7. CDR3 in DNA: TGTGCCAGCAGTGCCCACGACAGGGGAAACACCGGGGAGCTGTTTTTT. As protein: CASSAHDRGNTGELFF.

The V and J genes are TRBV7-9 and TRBJ2-7; 12 nucleotides align to TRBD2. The CDR3 covers 16 residues. J was trimmed by 7 bases and V by 5 bases; bases with no gene match: 12. Germline V gene data show CDR1 as SEHNR and CDR2 as FQNEAQ (reference sequence). CDR3 nucleotide sequence: TGTGCCAGCAGCCCCCCCTCTAGCGGGGGGGCGTATGAGCAGTACTTC. Translation: CASSPPSSGGAYEQYF. The full variable domain, completed using reference TRBV7-9 and TRBJ2-7, is DTGVSQNPRHKITKRGQNVTFRCDPISEHNRLYWYRQTLGQGPEFLTYFQNEAQLEKSRLLSDRFSAERPKGSFSTLEIQRTEQGDSAMYLCASSPPSSGGAYEQYFGPGTRLTVT.

Concerning this clonotype itself: The CDR3 carries no conserved terminal phenylalanine or tryptophan, so it likely arises from a read error. This sequence joins TRBV7-9 and TRBJ2-7; D is perhaps TRBD2 (5 bases). Germline V gene data show CDR1 as SEHNR and CDR2 as FQNEAQ (reference sequence). This CDR3 has 14 residues. In DNA, the CDR3 is TGTGCCAGCAGCCCTACTAGTCTCTCCAACGAGCAGTACCTC. It specifies CASSPTSLSNEQYL.

The CDR3: CASSLGQGVRNTDTQYF. For the CDR3, the DNA is TGTGCCAGCAGTTTAGGACAGGGGGTTCGAAACACAGATACGCAGTATTTT. The chain carries TRBV12-3 or TRBV12-4 and TRBJ2-3, with 9 nucleotides matching TRBD1. V shed 1 base and J 2 bases; nucleotides not matched to a gene: 7. The CDR3 has 17 residues.

This clonotype was seen more than once but under ten times. The chain employs TRBV27 and TRBJ2-7; D is uncertain. CDR3 length equals 12 residues. Trimming stripped 8 bases from V and 6 bases from J, with 14 bases between. Per the germline V gene, CDR1 is MNHEY and CDR2 is SMNVEV (reference sequence). DNA of the CDR3: TGTGCCAGCTCTAAATTAGGGTCCGAGCAGTACTTC. Encoded protein: CASSKLGSEQYF.

This clonotype has at least ten counts. This sequence joins TRBV9 and TRBJ2-3, with 9 nucleotides matching TRBD2. Germline lookup yields CDR1 SGDLS and CDR2 YYNGEE. V lost 2 bases and J lost 6; bases outside the gene matches: 7. The CDR3 is 15 residues long. The CDR3 is CASSVPSGESDTQYF. CDR3 coding DNA: TGTGCCAGCAGCGTCCCTAGCGGGGAATCCGATACGCAGTATTTT.

Turning to this clonotype: A junction boundary mismatches the germline segment, possibly from a read error. The CDR3: CASSLTTGSGTQYF. The DNA of the CDR3 is TGTGCTAGCAGCTTAACGACAGGATCGGGGACCCAGTACTTC. This rearrangement joins TRBV7-7 to TRBJ2-5, with D perhaps TRBD1 (6 bases). In germline, CDR1 is SSHAT, CDR2 FNYEAQ (reference sequence). The CDR3 length is 14 residues. Full variable domain (remainder filled in from reference TRBV7-7 and TRBJ2-5): GAGVSQSPRYKVTKRGQDVTLRCDPISSHATLYWYQQALGQGPEFLTYFNYEAQPDKSGLPSDRFSAERPEGSISTLTIQRTEQRDSAMYRCASSLTTGSGTQYFGPGTRLLVL.